The 13 T cell receptor beta chains reported below all come from one sample, sequenced in a study of CD8+ T cells in alopecia areata. After isolation, RNA underwent reverse transcription to generate cDNA as the sequencing template. The data were produced by immunoSEQ multiplex PCR, yet TCRdb's version contains in-frame clones alone and is incomplete. The sample has 150,000 to 200,000 clones, roughly 60% seen once. The specimen sequenced was CD4+ T cells sorted from blood. These receptor sequences come from a human donor in good health.

This chain links TRBV4-1 with TRBJ1-5; no definite D call. V lost 4 bases and J lost 4, with 11 bases in between. CDR1 and CDR2 (germline): MGHRA, YSYEKL. This CDR3 has 14 amino acids. CDR3: CASSRIHGNQPQHF. The CDR3 DNA follows: TGCGCCAGCAGCCGAATTCATGGGAATCAGCCCCAGCATTTT.

The DNA of the CDR3 is TGTGCCAGCAGCTTGGATGGACTAGCGGGAGACACCGGGGAGCTGTTTTTT. It is translated as CASSLDGLAGDTGELFF. The chain links TRBV5-4 to TRBJ2-2; 13 bases are shared with TRBD2. CDR1 and CDR2 from the germline V gene are SGHNT and YYREEE (reference sequence). The CDR3 loop spans 17 amino acids. V was clipped by 0 bases and J by 3 bases; unmatched bases: 2.

V is TRBV5-1 and J is TRBJ2-7; D gene uncertain. Germline CDR1 reads SGHRS; CDR2 reads YFSETQ. The CDR3 totals 14 residues. Trimming took off 2 bases at V and 0 bases at J, with 9 bases between the two ends. The CDR3 loop reads CASSFDWNSYEQYF. Here the CDR3 DNA reads TGCGCCAGCAGCTTCGACTGGAACTCCTACGAGCAGTACTTC.

This clone was detected a few times. The CDR3 DNA sequence: TGCGCCAGCAGCTTAGGACAGGTTAACTATGGCTACACCTTC. Its translation is CASSLGQVNYGYTF. This sequence joins TRBV4-1 and TRBJ1-2, with 7 bases that match TRBD1. The CDR3 covers 14 residues. The V gene's germline CDR1 is MGHRA and CDR2 YSYEKL. Trimming at V came to 5 bases and at J to 1 base, leaving 4 bases not matched to a gene.

The chain carries TRBV28 and TRBJ2-1, with 11 bases fitting TRBD2. The CDR3 is 16 residues long. J was trimmed by 5 bases and V by 2 bases; bases with no gene match: 5. Germline CDR1 MDHEN, CDR2 SYDVKM. DNA for the CDR3: TGTGCCAGCAGTTTACCGGGACTAGCGGATGACAATGAGCAGTTCTTC. Amino acid sequence: CASSLPGLADDNEQFF.

This chain joins TRBV7-8 and TRBJ1-1, with D unresolved. V was clipped by 2 bases and J by 4 bases, with 8 bases between them. CDR1 SGHVS and CDR2 FQNEAQ come from the germline V gene. The CDR3 loop spans 13 amino acids. The CDR3 sequence: CASSLRSATEAFF. As DNA, the CDR3 is TGTGCCAGCAGCTTAAGGTCAGCCACTGAAGCTTTCTTT.

This sequence joins TRBV6-1 and TRBJ2-1; no firm D call. Per the germline V gene, CDR1 is MNHNS and CDR2 is SASEGT. V gave up 8 bases and J gave up 5 bases, with 13 bases separating them. This CDR3 region has 13 residues. The CDR3 spells CASETTYHNEQFF. DNA for the CDR3: TGTGCCAGCGAAACGACATACCACAATGAGCAGTTCTTC.

This clone was found a few times. This rearrangement joins TRBV4-1 to TRBJ2-7, with 11 bases lining up with TRBD2. Germline CDR1 MGHRA, CDR2 YSYEKL. V was clipped by 3 bases and J by 8 bases; unmatched bases: 18. This CDR3 region has 18 residues. CDR3 in DNA: TGCGCCAGCAGCCAGGAATTCTTGGGGGCTAGCGGGAGGAGAAAGCAGTACTTC. Translation: CASSQEFLGASGRRKQYF.

This clone was recorded a few times. V and J are TRBV29-1 and TRBJ2-7; tentative D call: TRBD2 (5 bases). V was shortened by 2 bases and J by 0 bases, with 11 bases between the two germline ends. Germline CDR1 and CDR2: SQVTM and ANQGSEA. There are 14 residues in the CDR3. The DNA of the CDR3 is TGCAGCGTTGAAATAGCGTTAAGCTCCTACGAGCAGTACTTC. The encoded protein is CSVEIALSSYEQYF.

In its sample, this clone was seen a few times. The chain joins TRBV5-1 to TRBJ2-7; possibly TRBD1 for D (6 bases). The CDR3 has 15 amino acids. Deletions cut 0 bases from V and 4 bases from J, with 14 bases between. The germline gives CDR1 SGHRS, CDR2 YFSETQ. The DNA for the CDR3 is TGCGCCAGCAGCTTGGCAGGACAGAAACTTTACGAGCAGTACTTC. It yields the protein CASSLAGQKLYEQYF.

The chain carries TRBV7-2 and TRBJ1-1, with a weak D call TRBD1 (6 bases). Germline V lookup: CDR1 SGHTA, CDR2 FQGNSA. CDR3 length: 13 residues. V was clipped by 4 bases and J by 1 base, with 7 bases between them. The CDR3 loop is CASSSGQNTEAFF. CDR3 bases: TGTGCCAGCAGCTCGGGACAGAACACTGAAGCTTTCTTT. The full variable domain, its missing parts supplied by reference TRBV7-2 and TRBJ1-1, is GAGVSQSPSNKVTEKGKDVELRCDPISGHTALYWYRQSLGQGLEFLIYFQGNSAPDKSGLPSDRFSAERTGGSVSTLTIQRTQQEDSAVYLCASSSGQNTEAFFGQGTRLTVV.

This chain connects TRBV11-2 to TRBJ2-5, with 7 bases fitting TRBD2. CDR1 SGHAT and CDR2 FQNNGV come from the germline V gene. CDR3 length: 12 residues. With 5 bases clipped from V and 13 bases from J, the junction kept 10 bases outside the gene matches. In DNA form, the CDR3 reads TGTGCCAGCAGCGAAGGGCAGGGAGGGTTGTACTTC. Translation: CASSEGQGGLYF.

J is TRBJ2-7 and V is TRBV7-2, with no clear D. The ends were cut back, 5 bases at V and 3 bases at J, with 5 bases in the middle. This CDR3 is 11 amino acids long. Germline V CDR1 and CDR2: SGHTA, FQGNSA. The CDR3 reads CASSPRYEQYF. CDR3 coding DNA: TGTGCCAGCAGCCCCCGCTACGAGCAGTACTTC.